The next 23 T cell receptor beta chains were all read from a single sample in a study of blood T cell repertoires in COVID-19. Clones were sequenced by immunoSEQ multiplex PCR, and TCRdb holds only the in-frame ones, with some missing. The repertoire holds about 250,000 clones, around four fifths seen once, with roughly 8.7% in the top ten. The source material was peripheral blood. All receptors derive from a man aged 40-50 years with active or convalescent COVID-19.

The chain is built from TRBV29-1 and TRBJ1-3; TRBD1 is a possible D gene (6 bases). Trimming pared 4 bases from V and 0 bases from J, leaving 13 bases between. The CDR3 contains 15 residues. Germline CDR1 SQVTM, CDR2 ANQGSEA. The CDR3 DNA reads as TGCAGCGTTGGTGAGGGGGTCGGCTCTGGAAACACCATATATTTT. Translation: CSVGEGVGSGNTIYF.

The rearrangement joins TRBV10-2 to TRBJ1-2; no clear D. This CDR3 is 15 amino acids long. The V gene lost 5 bases and the J gene lost 4 bases, with 17 bases spanning the gap. Per germline, CDR1 WSHSY and CDR2 SAAADI. The CDR3 region is CASSFSGALSYGYTF. CDR3 coding DNA: TGCGCCAGCAGTTTCTCTGGTGCGCTGAGCTATGGCTACACCTTC.

The chain is built from TRBV6-5 and TRBJ2-3, with D tentatively TRBD2 (5 bases). Germline V gene sequence: CDR1 MNHEY, CDR2 SVGAGI. The CDR3 totals 14 residues. Trimming removed 5 bases at V and 0 bases at J, with 9 bases between. CDR3 region: CASSHGESTDTQYF. The CDR3 bases are TGTGCCAGCAGTCACGGGGAGAGCACAGATACGCAGTATTTT.

The CDR3 DNA reads as TGTGCCAGTAGTAGACCGGGACTAGCGGGATGGAATGAGCAGTTCTTC. Residues: CASSRPGLAGWNEQFF. This chain connects TRBV19 to TRBJ2-1; TRBD2 matches 13 bases. This CDR3 region has 16 residues. Germline V gene lookup returns CDR1 LNHDA and CDR2 SQIVND (reference sequence). Trimming at V came to 4 bases and at J to 7 bases, leaving 7 bases not matched to a gene.

The J gene is TRBJ1-2, the V gene TRBV6-2 or TRBV6-3; 7 bases align to TRBD1. With V trimmed by 5 bases and J by 6 bases, 18 bases remained unmatched. Germline V gene lookup returns CDR1 MNHEY and CDR2 SVGEGT. The CDR3 has 17 amino acids. For the CDR3, the DNA is TGTGCCAGCAGTCGCCGGGGGAGGTCGACAGGGTCCGATGGCTACACCTTC. Encoded protein: CASSRRGRSTGSDGYTF.

This chain joins TRBV5-1 and TRBJ1-2; unclear D gene. Germline lookup yields CDR1 SGHRS and CDR2 YFSETQ. The CDR3 sequence is 16 residues long. V dropped 6 bases and J dropped 5 bases, with 23 bases sitting between them. DNA for the CDR3: TGCGCCAGCACCTTCGGGGTAGGCGTAAAGGATTATGGCTACACCTTC. Translated: CASTFGVGVKDYGYTF.

This clone was found a few times. The genes are TRBV5-1 and TRBJ2-5, with D unresolved. The CDR3 covers 14 residues. Trimming cost V 2 bases and J 5 bases, with 13 bases left between them. Germline CDR1 SGHRS, CDR2 YFSETQ. The CDR3 protein is CASSLQSGQETQYF. The CDR3 nucleotides are TGCGCCAGCAGCTTACAATCGGGTCAGGAGACCCAGTACTTC.

The CDR3 here is CASRLQGAGELFF. DNA of the CDR3: TGTGCCAGCAGACTACAGGGGGCCGGGGAGCTGTTTTTT. This sequence joins TRBV12-3 or TRBV12-4 and TRBJ2-2; 8 bases match TRBD1. The V and J ends lost 6 bases and 6 bases, in that order; junction bases with no gene match: 3. This CDR3 is built from 13 residues.

The chain combines TRBV24-1 with TRBJ1-1; the match to TRBD1 covers 9 bases. In germline, CDR1 is KGHDR, CDR2 SFDVKD. Unmatched junction bases numbered 6, after V lost 9 bases and J lost 2 bases. The CDR3 covers 14 residues. Here the CDR3 reads CATASGQGNTEAFF. CDR3 coding DNA: TGTGCCACCGCCTCGGGACAGGGAAACACTGAAGCTTTCTTT.

This sequence joins TRBV2 and TRBJ1-5, with TRBD1 matching 7 bases. Germline-derived CDR1 and CDR2 are SNHLY and FYNNEI. Trimming at V came to 6 bases and at J to 0 bases, leaving 2 bases not matched to a gene. This CDR3 has 14 amino acids. The CDR3 spells CASRGQYSNQPQHF. The CDR3 nucleotides read TGTGCCAGCAGGGGACAGTATAGCAATCAGCCCCAGCATTTT.

This clone has just a few counts. The chain combines TRBV9 with TRBJ2-2; 10 bases are shared with TRBD2. Germline CDR1 reads SGDLS; CDR2 reads YYNGEE. V lost 4 bases to trimming and J lost 2 bases; unmatched junction nucleotides: 5. The CDR3 contains 16 residues. The CDR3 sequence: CASSPRTSGNTGELFF. CDR3 DNA: TGTGCCAGCAGCCCACGGACTAGCGGTAACACCGGGGAGCTGTTTTTT. Looking up the rest from reference TRBV9 and TRBJ2-2 gives the full variable domain: DSGVTQTPKHLITATGQRVTLRCSPRSGDLSVYWYQQSLDQGLQFLIQYYNGEERAKGNILERFSAQQFPDLHSELNLSSLELGDSALYFCASSPRTSGNTGELFFGEGSRLTVL.

The gene calls are TRBV14 and TRBJ1-1; D not certain. Trimming took off 2 bases at V and 6 bases at J, with 4 bases between the two ends. In germline, CDR1 is SGHDN, CDR2 FVKESK. This CDR3 has 11 amino acids. CDR3 nucleotides: TGTGCCAGCAGCCAATATGCTGAAGCTTTCTTT. This encodes CASSQYAEAFF. Full variable domain (remainder filled in from reference TRBV14 and TRBJ1-1): EAGVTQFPSHSVIEKGQTVTLRCDPISGHDNLYWYRRVMGKEIKFLLHFVKESKQDESGMPNNRFLAERTGGTYSTLKVQPAELEDSGVYFCASSQYAEAFFGQGTRLTVV.

The rearrangement uses TRBV30 and TRBJ2-5; 10 nucleotides match TRBD2. This CDR3 spans 13 amino acids. Germline CDR1 GTSNPN, CDR2 SVGIG (reference sequence). Trimming took 4 bases from V and 3 from J; bases not matched to a gene: 2. The CDR3 is CAWKLAGKETQYF. Here the CDR3 DNA reads TGTGCCTGGAAACTAGCGGGAAAAGAGACCCAGTACTTC.

V gene TRBV5-4 combines with J gene TRBJ2-1; D possibly corresponds to TRBD1 (5 bases). The CDR3 contains 16 residues. Per germline, CDR1 SGHNT and CDR2 YYREEE (reference sequence). V lost 4 bases and J 0 bases, leaving 14 bases between the germline ends. The CDR3 DNA is TGTGCCAGCAGCCCGGACACTCAGAGCTCCTACAATGAGCAGTTCTTC. Its translation is CASSPDTQSSYNEQFF.

This clone has only a few counts. The chain couples TRBV3-1 (or the pseudogene TRBV3-2) to TRBJ1-5, with 8 bases aligning to TRBD1. The germline V gene has CDR1 LGHDT and CDR2 YNNKEL (reference sequence). With 3 bases clipped from V and 4 bases from J, the junction kept 5 bases outside the gene matches. CDR3 length: 15 amino acids. CDR3 coding DNA: TGTGCCAGCAGCCAGGGGACAGGCCCAAATCAGCCCCAGCATTTT. Protein product: CASSQGTGPNQPQHF.

This chain uses TRBV4-3 with TRBJ1-1, with a possible D match to TRBD1 (5 bases). This CDR3 is built from 14 residues. V lost 3 bases, J lost 4 bases, and 12 bases lay in between. Looked up from germline, CDR1 is LGHNA and CDR2 is YSLEER. CDR3 DNA: TGCGCCAGCAGCCAGGAGCAGGGAAGCACTGAAGCTTTCTTT. It yields the protein CASSQEQGSTEAFF.

The chain recombines TRBV5-8 with TRBJ1-2; D not certain. This CDR3 comprises 14 residues. Germline V gene data show CDR1 as SGHTS and CDR2 as YDEGEE. With 0 bases removed from V and 2 bases from J, the gap between germline ends came to 8 bases. The CDR3 sequence: CASSLVGSNYGYTF. CDR3 nucleotides: TGTGCCAGCAGCTTGGTTGGGAGCAACTATGGCTACACCTTC. The whole variable domain, remainder taken from reference TRBV5-8 and TRBJ1-2, is EAGVTQSPTHLIKTRGQQATLRCSPISGHTSVYWYQQALGLGLQFLLWYDEGEERNRGNFPPRFSGRQFPNYSSELNVNALELEDSALYLCASSLVGSNYGYTFGSGTRLTVV.

J is TRBJ1-1 and V is TRBV27; D ambiguous. V shed 4 bases and J shed 5 bases, with 11 bases lying between them. The CDR3 has 13 residues. In germline, CDR1 is MNHEY, CDR2 SMNVEV (reference sequence). The CDR3 bases are TGTGCCAGCAGTTCCCTAAGTGAAACTGAAGCTTTCTTT. Translating gives CASSSLSETEAFF.

The gene calls are TRBV6-2 or TRBV6-3 and TRBJ2-7, with D uncertain. The V gene lost 0 bases and the J gene lost 3 bases, with 9 bases spanning the gap. Looked up from germline, CDR1 is MNHEY and CDR2 is SVGEGT. The CDR3 extends over 14 amino acids. The CDR3, as DNA: TGTGCCAGCAGTTACTCAGGAGCAAACTACGAGCAGTACTTC. Translated, it gives CASSYSGANYEQYF.

The chain is built from TRBV6-5 and TRBJ2-2, with TRBD2 identical over 7 bases. The CDR3 contains 14 residues. The V and J ends lost 6 bases and 2 bases, in that order; junction bases with no gene match: 3. Germline loops: CDR1 MNHEY, CDR2 SVGAGI. The CDR3 here is CASRRGLNTGELFF. The CDR3 DNA reads TGTGCCAGCAGAAGGGGACTAAACACCGGGGAGCTGTTTTTT.

The chain carries TRBV5-1 and TRBJ1-2, with 10 bases identical to TRBD1. Trimming cost V 4 bases and J 4 bases; bases outside gene matches: 16. The V gene's germline CDR1 is SGHRS and CDR2 YFSETQ. The CDR3 loop spans 18 amino acids. In DNA form, the CDR3 reads TGCGCCAGCAGCCAAGGGGAACTAGACAGGGGGCGGCCCTATGGCTACACCTTC. Translating it yields CASSQGELDRGRPYGYTF.

This rearrangement joins TRBV27 to TRBJ2-7; 7 positions agree with TRBD1. Germline V lookup: CDR1 MNHEY, CDR2 SMNVEV (reference sequence). Germline trimming cut 10 bases from V and 4 bases from J; bases unmatched to any gene: 16. CDR3 length: 15 amino acids. The CDR3 nucleotides read TGTGCCACCTACCGACGGGACAGAGGCAGATACGAGCAGTACTTC. Translation: CATYRRDRGRYEQYF.

The chain uses TRBV18 and TRBJ2-3; D remains unclear. The CDR3 length is 14 residues. CDR1 and CDR2 (germline): KGHSH, LQKENI. The V end was cut by 3 bases, the J end by 1 base, with 8 bases between. This chain's CDR3 is CASSPLVGTDTQYF. The CDR3 DNA follows: TGTGCCAGCTCACCTCTCGTCGGCACAGATACGCAGTATTTT.